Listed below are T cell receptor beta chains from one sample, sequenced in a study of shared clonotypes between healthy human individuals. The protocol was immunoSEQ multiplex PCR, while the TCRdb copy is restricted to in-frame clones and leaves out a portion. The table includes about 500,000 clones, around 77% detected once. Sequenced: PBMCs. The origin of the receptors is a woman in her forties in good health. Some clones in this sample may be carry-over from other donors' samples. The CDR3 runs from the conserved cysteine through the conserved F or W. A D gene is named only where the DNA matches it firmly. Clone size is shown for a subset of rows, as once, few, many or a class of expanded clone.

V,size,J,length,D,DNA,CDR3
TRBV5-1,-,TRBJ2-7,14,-,TGCGCCAGCAGCCAGCCCGGGCAGTTCAACGAGCAGTACTTC,CASSQPGQFNEQYF
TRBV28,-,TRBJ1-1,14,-,TGTGCCAGCACCATTTCAGGGGTGAACACTGAAGCTTTCTTT,CASTISGVNTEAFF
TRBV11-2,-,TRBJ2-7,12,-,TGTGCCAGCAGCCCCTGGGAGCACGAGCAGTACTTC,CASSPWEHEQYF
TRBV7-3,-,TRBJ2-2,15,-,TGTGCCAGCAGCTTATTTGTCGGGGGCACCGGGGAGCTGTTTTTT,CASSLFVGGTGELFF
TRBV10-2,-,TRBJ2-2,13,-,TGTGCCAGCACAAGAGTCTTCGCCGGGGAGCTGTTTTTT,CASTRVFAGELFF
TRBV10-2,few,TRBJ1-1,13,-,TGCGCCAGCCTCGGACAGAGCAACACTGAAGCTTTCTTT,CASLGQSNTEAFF
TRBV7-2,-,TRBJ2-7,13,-,TGTGCCAGCAGCTTATCCAGTCTGTGGGAGCAGTACTTC,CASSLSSLWEQYF
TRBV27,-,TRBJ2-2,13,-,TGTGCCAGCAGTATTCCTGGGACCGGGGAGCTGTTTTTT,CASSIPGTGELFF
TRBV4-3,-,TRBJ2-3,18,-,TGCGCCAGCAGCCAAGATTTTCTCACTTCCGGGTTCACAGATACGCAGTATTTT,CASSQDFLTSGFTDTQYF
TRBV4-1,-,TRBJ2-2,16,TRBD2,TGCGCCAGCAGCCCGCCTGGCGGGAGGGTCGCCGGGGAGCTGTTTTTT,CASSPPGGRVAGELFF
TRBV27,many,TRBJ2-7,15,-,TGTGCCAGCAGTAAAAGGGACAAGGGCGCCTACGAGCAGTACTTC,CASSKRDKGAYEQYF
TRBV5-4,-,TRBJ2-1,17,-,TGTGCCAGCAGCCCGGGGGCGGGCCTATCAAAAAGGGATGAGCAGTTCTTC,CASSPGAGLSKRDEQFF
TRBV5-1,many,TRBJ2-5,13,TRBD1,TGCGCCAGCTCTACAGGGGGTCGGGAGACCCAGTACTTC,CASSTGGRETQYF
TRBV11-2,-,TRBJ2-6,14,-,TGTGCCAGCAGCTCTTCTCGGGGGGCCAACGTCCTGACTTTC,CASSSSRGANVLTF
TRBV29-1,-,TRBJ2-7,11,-,TGCAGCGTTGAAAGAAGGGGGAGGCAGTACTTC,CSVERRGRQYF
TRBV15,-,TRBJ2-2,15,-,TGTGCCACCAGCAGAGGGCTACGGAACACCGGGGAGCTGTTTTTT,CATSRGLRNTGELFF
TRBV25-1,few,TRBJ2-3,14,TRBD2,TGTGCCAGCAGCGGGAGGGCCTGGGGAGATACGCAGTATTTT,CASSGRAWGDTQYF
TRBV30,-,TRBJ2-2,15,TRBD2,TGTGCCGTCGGGGGGATAGCGGGAGTTGTCGGGGAGCTGCTTTTT,CAVGGIAGVVGELLF
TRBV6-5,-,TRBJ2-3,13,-,TGTGCCAGCAGGGGGCTCAACAGGGATACGCAGTATTTT,CASRGLNRDTQYF
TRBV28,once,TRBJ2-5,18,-,TGTGCCAGCAGTGAGGCTGACCGAGGGGGGTCCCTACAAGAGACCCAGTACTTC,CASSEADRGGSLQETQYF
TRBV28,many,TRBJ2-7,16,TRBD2,TGTGCCAGCAGTTTAGGGGTAGCGGGACCTTCCTACGAGCAGTACTTC,CASSLGVAGPSYEQYF
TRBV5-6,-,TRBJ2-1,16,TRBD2,TGTGCCAGCAGCTTGGAGGCGTCGGGAGGGGGGAATGAGCAGTTCTTC,CASSLEASGGGNEQFF
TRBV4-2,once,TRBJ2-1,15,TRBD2,TGTGCCAGCAGCCGCGGGACTAGCGGGAGTTTTGAGCAGTTCTTC,CASSRGTSGSFEQFF
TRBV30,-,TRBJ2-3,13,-,TGTGCCTGGAGTGTATCGGCGGGTGGGACGCAGTATTTT,CAWSVSAGGTQYF
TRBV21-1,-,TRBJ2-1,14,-,TGTGCCAGGGGAGGCGGGTCTAGCTACAATGAGCAGTTCTTC,CARGGGSSYNEQFF
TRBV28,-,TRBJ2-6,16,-,TGTGCCAGCAGCCGTAGCTCGAACTCTGGGGCCAACGTCCTGACTTTC,CASSRSSNSGANVLTF
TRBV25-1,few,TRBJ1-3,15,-,TGTGCCAGCAGTGAATTAGGCCACTCTGGAAACACCATATATTTT,CASSELGHSGNTIYF
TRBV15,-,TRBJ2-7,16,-,TGTGCCACCAGCAGAGTGGTTGGGAGTAGTACCCACGAGCAGTACTTC,CATSRVVGSSTHEQYF
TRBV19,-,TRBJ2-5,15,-,TGTGCCAGTACGCGTCAAGGGTCCAGCGGAGAGACCCAGTACTTC,CASTRQGSSGETQYF
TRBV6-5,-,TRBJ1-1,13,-,TGTGCCAGCAGTTACAACTCGGACACTGAAGCTTTCTTT,CASSYNSDTEAFF
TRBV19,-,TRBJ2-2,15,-,TGTGCCAGTAGTATTGTCAGGGGGGCCACCGGGGAGCTGTTTTTT,CASSIVRGATGELFF
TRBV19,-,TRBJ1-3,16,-,TGTGCCAGTAGTATACGTGCCCCCTTCTCTGGAAACACCATATATTTT,CASSIRAPFSGNTIYF
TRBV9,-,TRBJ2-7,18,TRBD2,TGTGCCAGCAGCCCCGGACAAGCCGGGACTAGCATTTTCTACGAGCAGTACTTC,CASSPGQAGTSIFYEQYF
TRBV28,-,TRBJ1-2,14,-,TGTGCCAGCAGTTTAAGGTCCAGGGTCGAGGGCTACACCTTC,CASSLRSRVEGYTF
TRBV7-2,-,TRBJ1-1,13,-,TGTGCCAGCAGTCGACCAGGACCCACTGAAGCTTTCTTT,CASSRPGPTEAFF
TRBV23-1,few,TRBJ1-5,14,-,TGCGCCAGCAGCCAAAATGGACGAAATCAGCCCCAGCATTTT,CASSQNGRNQPQHF
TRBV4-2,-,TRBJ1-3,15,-,TGTGCCAGCAGCCAAGAATACAGGTTTAGAAACACCATATATTTT,CASSQEYRFRNTIYF
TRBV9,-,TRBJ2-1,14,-,TGTGCCAGCAGCCCCACTCCGTCCTACAGTGAGCAGTTCTTC,CASSPTPSYSEQFF
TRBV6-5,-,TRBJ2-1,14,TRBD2,TGTGCCAGCAGTCGACTAGCGGGAATTCATGAGCAGTTCTTC,CASSRLAGIHEQFF
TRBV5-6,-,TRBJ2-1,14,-,TGTGCCAGCAGCTTCGGGGCAGCTGTCGATGAGCAGTTCTTC,CASSFGAAVDEQFF
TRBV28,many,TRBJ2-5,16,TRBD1,TGTGCCAGCAGTTTACCCTTTCAGGGGGCCTTGGAGACCCAGTACTTC,CASSLPFQGALETQYF
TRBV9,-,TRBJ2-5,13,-,TGTGCCAGCAGCGTAGGGGACCAAGAGACCCAGTACTTC,CASSVGDQETQYF
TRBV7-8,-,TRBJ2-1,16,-,TGTGCCAGCAGCTCAGTGGGGGTAAGCTCCTACAATGAGCAGTTCTTC,CASSSVGVSSYNEQFF
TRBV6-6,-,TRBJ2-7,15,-,TGTGCCAGCAATAGTTACATAGGGGGCTCCTACGAGCAGTACTTC,CASNSYIGGSYEQYF
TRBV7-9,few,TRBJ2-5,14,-,TGTGCCAGCAGCTTAGCGGGGGCCGGGGAGACCCAGTACTTC,CASSLAGAGETQYF
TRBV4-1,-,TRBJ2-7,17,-,TGCGCCAGCAGCCAGATAAGCCTCCTAGGGCAGCCCTACGAGCAGTACTTC,CASSQISLLGQPYEQYF
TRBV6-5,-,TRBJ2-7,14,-,TGTGCCAGTAGAGGGGTAATAGGCGCCTACGAGCAGTACTTC,CASRGVIGAYEQYF
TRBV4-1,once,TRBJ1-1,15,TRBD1,TGCGCCAGCAGCCCCAGGACAGGGACAGAAACTGAAGCTTTCTTT,CASSPRTGTETEAFF
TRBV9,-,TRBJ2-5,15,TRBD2,TGTGCCAGCAGCAAAGCAGGGACTACCCTGGAGACCCAGTACTTC,CASSKAGTTLETQYF
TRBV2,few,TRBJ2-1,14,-,TGTGCCAGCCGGAGGGGGGGTATCGACAATGAGCAGTTCTTC,CASRRGGIDNEQFF
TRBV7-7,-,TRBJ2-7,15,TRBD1,TGTGCCAGCAGACCCAGGGGGAGAGGTGGGTACGAGCAGTACTTC,CASRPRGRGGYEQYF
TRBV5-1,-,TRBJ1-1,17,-,TGCGCCAGCAGCTTGGGGGGCTCAGGGGTTGCCAACACTGAAGCTTTCTTT,CASSLGGSGVANTEAFF
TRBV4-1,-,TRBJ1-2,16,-,TGCGCCAGCAGCCTCCCCGTGGGGCGGACCGATGATGGCTACACCTTC,CASSLPVGRTDDGYTF
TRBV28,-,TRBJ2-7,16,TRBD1,TGTGCCAGCAGTTTATATCCTCGGACAGGGGCCTACGAGCAGTACTTC,CASSLYPRTGAYEQYF
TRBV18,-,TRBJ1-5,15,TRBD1,TGTGCCAGCTCATCCGGGACAGCTAGCAATCAGCCCCAGCATTTT,CASSSGTASNQPQHF
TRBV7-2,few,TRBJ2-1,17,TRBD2,TGTGCCAGCAGCTTAGCTGTAGCGGGAGCCTCCTACAATGAGCAGTTCTTC,CASSLAVAGASYNEQFF
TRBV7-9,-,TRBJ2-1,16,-,TGTGCCAGCAGCGGGAGACTGGGGGGCGTCTACAATGAGCAGTTCTTC,CASSGRLGGVYNEQFF